Here is one T cell receptor (beta chain) with its context. What antigen it recognizes has not been identified. Per-base quality was not reported, and no clone a single base away is much larger than it. The CDR3, cysteine through phenylalanine, is 14 amino acids long. Only CDR3 DNA is held: 42 bases, read in frame from base 1. Reading the germline V gene gives CDR1 SQVTM and CDR2 ANQGSEA. V loses 3 bases, J loses 4 bases, and the germline ends lie 16 bases apart. These data originate in a study of blood T cell repertoires in COVID-19 (dated by TCRdb to 2020 to 2021). The study in broad terms: Collaborator samples came from the United States, Italy and Spain and covered acute and convalescent phases of COVID-19. The dataset comprised deeply sampled blood TCRbeta repertoires from subjects exposed to, actively infected with, or recovered from COVID-19. The repertoires were released in a freely available public database meant as a resource for research on the immune response to SARS-CoV-2. Samples were obtained from the ongoing ImmuneRACE study (first 160 participants) and from about 1,300 subjects provided by 6 global collaborators. The prospective study material was composed of cDNA or gDNA derived from T cells, B-cell-depleted T cells, or PBMCs. The sample metadata nearly always contained a de-identified subject ID, COVID-19 status, age in years and sex. HLA class I and class II types, where available, came from metadata supplied by the sample provider rather than from assay-based typing.

The paper as a whole reports these results and caveats: Clinical and demographic metadata were provided uncurated, with the amount varying by source and participant.

Collaborating institutions collected whole blood in K2EDTA tubes following their own protocols. For TCRbeta analysis, collaborators shipped samples in one of three forms: frozen whole blood, isolated PBMCs, or DNA extracted from either of those sample types. The immunoSEQ Assay, a bias-controlled multiplex PCR, was used to amplify TCRbeta CDR3 regions from genomic DNA. Per the original workflow: Nucleated cell counts per sample were estimated from amplification of reference gene primers within the assay. To quantify the absolute abundance of each unique TCRbeta CDR3 rearrangement, sequence reads were collapsed and filtered. Productive Simpson clonality was computed per sample as the square root of Simpson's diversity index over productive rearrangements. Sourced from immuneACCESS, this table was stored by TCRdb with only in-frame sequences that have V and J called. A share of the clones is absent; for the studies checked, an unresolved V gene accounts for under half, and the remainder has no known explanation. Clone size and the V and J calls come from that table; the DNA yielded D and trimming. The sample table contains 110,000 to 150,000 clones; only one count was recorded for approximately 81% of them. Clones ranked in the top ten supply 7% to 10% of the sample.

Sequenced: peripheral blood. This receptor was identified in a human donor in a cohort sampled during active COVID-19. The chain is assembled from TRBV29-1 and TRBJ2-7; possibly the D gene is TRBD2, per 6 matching bases. CDR3 sequence: CSVDLGGAGYEQYF. The nucleotide sequence reads TGCAGCGTTGACCTTGGGGGAGCGGGTTACGAGCAGTACTTC.